This T cell receptor (beta chain) comes out of a study of T-cell memory formation after mild COVID-19. Study in general: Across donors, TCR clusters were largely donor specific.

The table lists this clonotype with a few counts. The antigen is unknown. In TCRdb, the 5' RACE reads were re-called with MiXCR into one record per CDR3 protein. The table includes under 250,000 distinct CDR3 sequences, roughly 10% detected once. J lost 2 bases, V lost 5 bases, and 9 bases had no gene match. The CDR3 loop spans 16 amino acids. The germline gives CDR1 MNHEY, CDR2 SVGAGI. Study outcomes and limitations: Some responding clones appeared in pre-infection memory, suggesting cross-reactive memory joined.

The material sequenced was PBMCs or a T cell subset sorted from them (not recorded which). This sequence joins TRBV6-5 and TRBJ2-3; 8 bases map to TRBD1. The clonotype comes from a man aged 18 to 30 who had mild COVID-19 (a few samples of this study predate the infection). Cell type and time point are not known. The CDR3 spells CASSTRQGTPTDTQYF. The CDR3 DNA reads TGTGCCAGCAGTACTAGACAGGGGACACCCACAGATACGCAGTATTTT.